What follows are 20 T cell receptor beta chains derived from one specimen sequenced in a study of long-term antiretroviral therapy in people with HIV. The assay, immunoSEQ v3.0, was run at survey level. Measured with immunoSEQ multiplex PCR; TCRdb has only the in-frame clones, and not every one. Of about 36,000 clones listed, over 75% are singletons. This sample comprised unsorted PBMCs, obtained 0.6 years after starting antiretroviral therapy. These receptors came from a man between 18 and 35 years old with HIV.

This clone was observed once. The V and J genes are TRBV9 and TRBJ1-3; possible D gene TRBD1, 5 bases. The CDR3 loop spans 14 amino acids. In germline, CDR1 is SGDLS, CDR2 YYNGEE. V was cut by 3 bases and J by 0 bases, with 7 bases left in between. CDR3 DNA sequence: TGTGCCAGCAGCGACAGGATCTCTGGAAACACCATATATTTT. As protein: CASSDRISGNTIYF.

The chain is built from TRBV6-5 and TRBJ1-5; 9 bases align to TRBD1. Germline lookup yields CDR1 MNHEY and CDR2 SVGAGI. V lost 5 bases and J lost 0; bases outside the gene matches: 2. The CDR3 loop spans 15 amino acids. The CDR3 sequence: CASSATGGSNQPQHF. CDR3 sequence (DNA): TGTGCCAGCAGTGCGACAGGGGGTAGCAATCAGCCCCAGCATTTT.

The V call is TRBV28, the J call TRBJ2-7, with D possibly called TRBD1 or TRBD2 (5 bases each). The germline V gene has CDR1 MDHEN and CDR2 SYDVKM. The CDR3 is 13 amino acids. Deletions cut 3 bases from V and 0 bases from J, with 6 bases between. Here the CDR3 reads CASSFGASYEQYF. CDR3 nucleotides: TGTGCCAGCAGTTTCGGGGCCTCCTACGAGCAGTACTTC. Combining the CDR3 with reference TRBV28 and TRBJ2-7 gives the whole variable domain DVKVTQSSRYLVKRTGEKVFLECVQDMDHENMFWYRQDPGLGLRLIYFSYDVKMKEKGDIPEGYSVSREKKERFSLILESASTNQTSMYLCASSFGASYEQYFGPGTRLTVT.

The rearrangement links TRBV7-9 to TRBJ2-5, with 14 bases aligning to TRBD2. Trimming cost V 6 bases and J 5 bases; bases outside gene matches: 8. Germline V gene lookup returns CDR1 SEHNR and CDR2 FQNEAQ (reference sequence). There are 16 residues in the CDR3. CDR3 residues: CASRSGLAGVKETQYF. CDR3 nucleotide sequence: TGTGCCAGCAGATCGGGACTAGCGGGAGTCAAGGAGACCCAGTACTTC.

The V gene is TRBV27, the J gene TRBJ2-7, with 8 nucleotides matching TRBD1. In germline, CDR1 is MNHEY, CDR2 SMNVEV (reference sequence). The CDR3 has 13 amino acids. J was trimmed by 5 bases and V by 5 bases; bases with no gene match: 5. CDR3 loop: CASSLIQGDEQYF. CDR3 nucleotides: TGTGCCAGCAGTCTAATACAGGGGGACGAGCAGTACTTC.

The genes are TRBV27 and TRBJ1-1; 8 bases line up with TRBD1. This CDR3 has 14 amino acids. The J segment lost 6 bases and the V segment lost 2 bases, leaving 5 bases of the junction unmatched. Germline V CDR1 and CDR2: MNHEY, SMNVEV (reference sequence). The CDR3, as DNA: TGTGCCAGCAGTTTACTTTCAGGGGGCCCTGAAGCTTTCTTT. Amino acid sequence: CASSLLSGGPEAFF.

This clone was found once. The chain links TRBV6-6 to TRBJ2-1; TRBD2 is a possible D gene (6 bases). This CDR3 has 12 amino acids. Trimming left V 5 bases short and J 9 bases short, with 11 bases between. Germline-derived CDR1 and CDR2 are MNHNY and SVGAGI (reference sequence). CDR3 coding DNA: TGTGCCAGCAGTAGGAGGGAGAGTGAGCAGTTCTTC. It encodes CASSRRESEQFF.

This chain connects TRBV5-1 to TRBJ1-3; no firm D call. Germline lookup yields CDR1 SGHRS and CDR2 YFSETQ. This CDR3 has 12 amino acids. Trimming stripped 0 bases from V and 8 bases from J, with 6 bases between. This CDR3 is CASSLDLDTIYF. In DNA, the CDR3 is TGCGCCAGCAGCTTGGATCTTGACACCATATATTTT. The full variable domain, in which reference TRBV5-1 and TRBJ1-3 provide the parts outside the CDR3, is KAGVTQTPRYLIKTRGQQVTLSCSPISGHRSVSWYQQTPGQGLQFLFEYFSETQRNKGNFPGRFSGRQFSNSRSEMNVSTLELGDSALYLCASSLDLDTIYFGEGSWLTVV.

The J gene is TRBJ1-3, the V gene TRBV9; D is unresolved. CDR1 SGDLS and CDR2 YYNGEE come from the germline V gene. V was pared by 0 bases and J by 1 base, with 5 bases between. The CDR3 has 14 residues. CDR3 sequence (DNA): TGTGCCAGCAGCGTAGGACGGTCTGGAAACACCATATATTTT. Amino acids: CASSVGRSGNTIYF. The whole variable domain, remainder taken from reference TRBV9 and TRBJ1-3, is DSGVTQTPKHLITATGQRVTLRCSPRSGDLSVYWYQQSLDQGLQFLIQYYNGEERAKGNILERFSAQQFPDLHSELNLSSLELGDSALYFCASSVGRSGNTIYFGEGSWLTVV.

The rearrangement uses TRBV5-1 and TRBJ1-5; tentatively, D is TRBD1 (5 bases). The germline V gene encodes CDR1 SGHRS and CDR2 YFSETQ. V was shortened by 4 bases and J by 1 base, with 12 bases between the two germline ends. This CDR3 is built from 15 residues. The CDR3 DNA sequence: TGCGCCAGCAGCCCGGGACCACAAAGCAATCAGCCCCAGCATTTT. Its translation: CASSPGPQSNQPQHF.

The gene calls are TRBV6-6 and TRBJ1-5; 9 bases match TRBD1. This CDR3 has 14 amino acids. The V gene's germline CDR1 is MNHNY and CDR2 SVGAGI (reference sequence). The V gene end was trimmed by 6 bases and the J gene end by 2 bases; junction bases not matched to a gene: 2. The DNA for the CDR3 is TGTGCCAGCAGCAGGGACAGGGGCAATCAGCCCCAGCATTTT. Encoded protein: CASSRDRGNQPQHF.

The chain is built from TRBV10-3 and TRBJ1-2, with 7 bases lining up with TRBD1. Germline trimming cut 11 bases from V and 4 bases from J; bases unmatched to any gene: 13. This CDR3 is built from 14 residues. Germline V gives CDR1 ENHRY, CDR2 SYGVKD. In DNA form, the CDR3 reads TGTGCCGTACCGCGAGACAGGGAGTCCTATGGCTACACCTTC. It yields the protein CAVPRDRESYGYTF.

The chain links TRBV27 to TRBJ2-3; D is perhaps TRBD2 (6 bases). CDR1 and CDR2 from the germline V gene are MNHEY and SMNVEV (reference sequence). V was pared by 8 bases and J by 0 bases, with 12 bases between. The CDR3 has 14 amino acids. This chain's CDR3 is CASGRGTSTDTQYF. The CDR3 nucleotides are TGTGCCAGCGGCCGCGGGACTAGCACAGATACGCAGTATTTT.

This clone turned up a few times. V is TRBV7-9 and J is TRBJ1-1; D ambiguous. This CDR3 has 13 residues. With 8 bases removed from V and 1 base from J, the gap between germline ends came to 11 bases. Germline V gives CDR1 SEHNR, CDR2 FQNEAQ (reference sequence). This CDR3 reads CASRRPENTEAFF. The CDR3 DNA is TGTGCCAGCCGCCGACCCGAGAACACTGAAGCTTTCTTT.

This clone was detected only a few times. In the same sample, other DNA sequences code for this CDR3. The CDR3 DNA sequence: TGCGCCAGCAGCCAAGACAGGGTCTCGTACGAGCAGTACTTC. Amino acid sequence: CASSQDRVSYEQYF. J is TRBJ2-7 and V is TRBV4-3; D perhaps matches TRBD1 (5 bases). This CDR3 has 14 residues. Germline assignment: CDR1 LGHNA and CDR2 YSLEER. Trimming took 0 bases from V and 4 from J, leaving 10 bases between them.

This chain uses TRBV15 with TRBJ2-7, with 7 bases fitting TRBD1. From germline, CDR1 is LNHNV and CDR2 YYDKDF (reference sequence). CDR3 length equals 15 residues. V shed 1 base, J shed 6 bases, and the junction held 9 bases outside the gene matches. The CDR3 spells CATSRGTGTFVEQYF. As DNA, the CDR3 is TGTGCCACCAGCAGAGGGACAGGAACCTTCGTCGAGCAGTACTTC.

The V call is TRBV28, the J call TRBJ1-2; weak D call: TRBD1 (6 bases). CDR1 is MDHEN, CDR2 SYDVKM, per germline. V lost 6 bases and J 4 bases, leaving 15 bases between the germline ends. The CDR3 sequence is 14 residues long. In DNA form, the CDR3 reads TGTGCCAGCAGGGGCCCGGACAGAGCCTATGGCTACACCTTC. Encoded protein: CASRGPDRAYGYTF.

The chain carries TRBV18 and TRBJ1-4; TRBD1 matches 10 bases. CDR3 length equals 14 residues. Per the germline V gene, CDR1 is KGHSH and CDR2 is LQKENI. V was pared by 8 bases and J by 8 bases, with 8 bases of the junction left unmatched. CDR3 nucleotide sequence: TGTGCCAGCACCCGACAGGGGGCGGACGAAAAACTGTTTTTT. Its protein is CASTRQGADEKLFF.

V gene TRBV11-2 combines with J gene TRBJ2-7; either TRBD1 or TRBD2 may supply D (7 bases each). This CDR3 has 16 amino acids. Per the germline V gene, CDR1 is SGHAT and CDR2 is FQNNGV. With 6 bases removed from V and 3 bases from J, the gap between germline ends came to 21 bases. The CDR3 sequence is CASSRMRGTANYEQYF. For the CDR3, the DNA is TGTGCCAGCAGTCGGATGCGGGGGACAGCCAACTACGAGCAGTACTTC.

As regards this clone: Other DNA sequences within the sample encode an identical CDR3. V usage is TRBV18 and J usage is TRBJ2-5; tentative D call: TRBD2 (5 bases). This CDR3 comprises 13 residues. Trimming removed 6 bases from V and 1 base from J, with 9 bases in between. In germline, CDR1 is KGHSH, CDR2 LQKENI. CDR3 coding DNA: TGTGCCAGCTCCTCCGGACTCCAAGAGACCCAGTACTTC. Its protein is CASSSGLQETQYF.